The T cell receptor (beta chain) under discussion was sequenced for a study of blood T cell repertoires in COVID-19. This clone occurred a few times. The CDR3 totals 16 residues. Germline V gives CDR1 SGHRS, CDR2 YFSETQ. V shed 0 bases and J 1 base; nucleotides not matched to a gene: 1. TCRdb's copy holds only in-frame clones and misses some; the assay was immunoSEQ multiplex PCR. The table has some 270,000 clones, around nine tenths seen once. The sample taken for sequencing was peripheral blood. The chain is built from TRBV5-1 and TRBJ2-2; 9 bases align to TRBD2. The TCR comes from a man between 40 and 49 years old with active or convalescent COVID-19. This chain's CDR3 is CASSLVSGGNTGELFF. The CDR3 DNA reads as TGCGCCAGCAGCTTGGTTAGCGGGGGGAACACCGGGGAGCTGTTTTTT.